The source of this TCR beta chain is a study of T cell repertoires in cytomegalovirus infection. CDR3 length: 13 residues. In germline, CDR1 is SNHLY, CDR2 FYNNEI. V gave up 4 bases and J gave up 6 bases, with 12 bases separating them. With respect to this clonotype: Its target is not known.

TCRdb called the reads again in MiXCR, with one record for every CDR3 protein. The sample includes under 500,000 distinct CDR3 sequences, 40% to 50% seen only once; the top ten take 40% to 50%. This receptor was identified in a human donor in good health (CMV status not recorded). Some clones in this sample may be carry-over from other donors' samples. This specimen was cultured PBMCs, taken from culture after CMV antigen stimulation. The chain combines TRBV2 with TRBJ1-1; possible D gene TRBD1, 5 bases. For the CDR3, the DNA is TGTGCCAGCAGTGTAGTTGACAGATCTGAAGCTTTCTTT. Protein sequence: CASSVVDRSEAFF.